The rows below give T cell receptor beta chains drawn from one sample of a study of long-term antiretroviral therapy in people with HIV. Some clones are missing from TCRdb's copy, which holds only in-frame ones; the method was immunoSEQ multiplex PCR. The sample carries under 30,000 clones, 70% to 90% recorded once. Sequenced material: unsorted PBMCs, taken 3 years after starting antiretroviral therapy. The receptors were gathered from a man aged 35 to 55 with HIV. Each CDR3 is given with its conserved first and last residue. D genes are given only for firm matches. The size of a clone is reported for some rows only, either as once, few or many, or as a class for expanded clones.

v_gene	abundance	j_gene	d_gene	CDR3aa	CDR3nt
TRBV6-5	-	TRBJ2-1	-	CASSYSQAVEQFF	TGTGCCAGCAGTTACTCCCAAGCGGTTGAGCAGTTCTTC
TRBV10-3	-	TRBJ2-4	TRBD1	CAISEEGAGKNIQYF	TGTGCCATCAGTGAGGAGGGGGCCGGCAAAAACATTCAGTACTTC
TRBV7-6	-	TRBJ1-1	-	CASSLGIGAHEAFF	TGTGCCAGCAGCTTAGGTATTGGGGCCCATGAAGCTTTCTTT
TRBV6-5	-	TRBJ1-1	-	CASSYTLGTANTEAFF	TGTGCCAGCAGTTACACCTTAGGGACGGCGAACACTGAAGCTTTCTTT
TRBV27	-	TRBJ1-2	TRBD1	CASMPAADRANYGYTF	TGTGCCAGCATGCCGGCCGCGGACAGGGCGAACTATGGCTACACCTTC
TRBV27	-	TRBJ2-7	TRBD1	CASSQRTGPSYEQYF	TGTGCCAGCAGTCAACGGACAGGCCCATCCTACGAGCAGTACTTC
TRBV5-1	-	TRBJ2-6	-	CASSSGTLLSGANVLTF	TGCGCCAGCAGCTCCGGGACCCTTCTCTCTGGGGCCAACGTCCTGACTTTC
TRBV21-1	-	TRBJ2-7	-	CASSKIGRGLLGTYEQYF	TGTGCCAGCAGCAAAATAGGGAGAGGACTACTAGGGACCTACGAGCAGTACTTC
TRBV14	-	TRBJ2-1	-	CASSQWGWGDLNEQFF	TGTGCCAGCAGCCAATGGGGTTGGGGTGACCTGAATGAGCAGTTCTTC
TRBV29-1	-	TRBJ2-7	TRBD1	CSVELGDRVGEQYF	TGCAGCGTTGAATTAGGGGACAGGGTAGGCGAGCAGTACTTC
TRBV5-6	once	TRBJ2-3	TRBD1	CASSFIQGAPTSTDTQYF	TGTGCCAGCAGCTTCATCCAGGGGGCACCTACTAGCACAGATACGCAGTATTTT
TRBV6-5	-	TRBJ1-2	-	CASREPGRIYGYTF	TGTGCCAGCAGGGAGCCGGGACGTATCTATGGCTACACCTTC
TRBV14	-	TRBJ2-5	TRBD2	CASSPRLAGAPLQETQYF	TGTGCCAGCAGCCCGCGACTAGCGGGCGCTCCCCTTCAAGAGACCCAGTACTTC
TRBV30	-	TRBJ1-6	-	CARCWGAHSPLHF	TGTGCTAGGTGTTGGGGGGCTCACTCACCCCTCCACTTT
TRBV18	-	TRBJ1-1	-	CASSPLQEGLYTEAFF	TGTGCCAGCTCACCACTCCAAGAGGGTCTATACACTGAAGCTTTCTTT
TRBV6-5	-	TRBJ2-2	TRBD1	CASSVTGIAQGELFF	TGTGCCAGCAGTGTGACAGGGATCGCGCAAGGGGAGCTGTTTTTT
TRBV5-6	-	TRBJ2-5	-	CASSLEQGGLETQYF	TGTGCCAGCAGCTTGGAGCAGGGCGGTTTGGAGACCCAGTACTTC
TRBV5-5	-	TRBJ1-5	TRBD1	CASSEGQGNQPQHF	TGTGCCAGCAGCGAGGGACAGGGCAATCAGCCCCAGCATTTT
TRBV6-1	few	TRBJ1-3	TRBD1	CASSDSGTGTRNTIYF	TGTGCCAGCAGTGATTCCGGGACAGGGACTAGAAACACCATATATTTT
TRBV6-1	-	TRBJ1-4	-	CASSARDLTNEKLFF	TGTGCCAGCAGTGCCCGGGACTTGACTAATGAAAAACTGTTTTTT
TRBV11-3	once	TRBJ2-7	TRBD1	CASSDRTGSYEQYF	TGTGCCAGCAGCGACCGGACAGGGTCCTACGAGCAGTACTTC
TRBV2	-	TRBJ1-2	TRBD1	CASRPYWDRRSNYGYTF	TGTGCCAGCAGGCCCTACTGGGACAGGAGAAGTAACTATGGCTACACCTTC
TRBV19	-	TRBJ2-3	TRBD1	CASSARDRVSDTQYF	TGTGCCAGTAGTGCCCGGGACAGGGTTTCAGATACGCAGTATTTT
TRBV6-6	-	TRBJ2-3	-	CASSLTGDSTDTQYF	TGTGCCAGCAGTTTGACGGGGGACAGCACAGATACGCAGTATTTT